A selection of T cell receptor beta chains follows, all from one sample in a study of CD8+ T cells in alopecia areata. Some clones are missing from TCRdb's copy, which holds only in-frame ones; the method was immunoSEQ multiplex PCR. The sample lists 100,000 to 140,000 clones, about 83% occurring once. Sequences were derived from CD8+ T cells sorted from blood, sampled at week 24, from a patient treated with tofacitinib. The receptors come from a human donor with alopecia areata. CDR3s include the opening cysteine and the closing phenylalanine or tryptophan. Fields, in order: J gene, clone size, V gene, D gene, CDR3 protein, CDR3 DNA. A D gene is named only where the DNA matches it firmly. The size of a clone is reported for some rows only, either as once, few or many, or as a class for expanded clones.

j_gene: TRBJ2-1
abundance: .
v_gene: TRBV7-9
d_gene: TRBD1
CDR3aa: CASSPGQVYYNEQFF
CDR3nt: TGTGCCAGCAGCCCTGGACAGGTATACTACAATGAGCAGTTCTTC

j_gene: TRBJ1-3
abundance: .
v_gene: TRBV7-2
d_gene: .
CDR3aa: CASSLFGTPSSGNTIYF
CDR3nt: TGTGCCAGCAGCTTATTCGGGACGCCGAGCTCTGGAAACACCATATATTTT

j_gene: TRBJ2-7
abundance: .
v_gene: TRBV4-1
d_gene: TRBD1
CDR3aa: CASSQGGQGSYEQYF
CDR3nt: TGCGCCAGCAGCCAAGGGGGACAGGGCTCCTACGAGCAGTACTTC

j_gene: TRBJ1-5
abundance: .
v_gene: TRBV6-5
d_gene: .
CDR3aa: CASSPWGGPDQPQHF
CDR3nt: TGTGCCAGCAGCCCTTGGGGGGGTCCGGATCAGCCCCAGCATTTT

j_gene: TRBJ2-2
abundance: .
v_gene: TRBV4-1
d_gene: TRBD2
CDR3aa: CASSQVLAGVAGELFF
CDR3nt: TGCGCCAGCAGCCAAGTACTAGCGGGGGTTGCCGGGGAGCTGTTTTTT

j_gene: TRBJ2-2
abundance: .
v_gene: TRBV5-6
d_gene: TRBD1
CDR3aa: CASSLGQGRNTGELFF
CDR3nt: TGTGCCAGCAGCTTGGGACAGGGGAGAAACACCGGGGAGCTGTTTTTT

j_gene: TRBJ2-2
abundance: .
v_gene: TRBV6-5
d_gene: .
CDR3aa: CASSWSGISNTGELFF
CDR3nt: TGTGCCAGCAGTTGGTCAGGGATCTCGAACACCGGGGAGCTGTTTTTT

j_gene: TRBJ1-2
abundance: once
v_gene: TRBV10-2
d_gene: TRBD1
CDR3aa: CASSDRDRVPPNYGYTF
CDR3nt: TGCGCCAGCAGTGATCGGGACAGAGTACCCCCTAACTATGGCTACACCTTC

j_gene: TRBJ1-1
abundance: .
v_gene: TRBV27
d_gene: .
CDR3aa: CASSFRTGEAFF
CDR3nt: TGTGCCAGCAGTTTTCGGACGGGGGAAGCTTTCTTT

j_gene: TRBJ1-6
abundance: .
v_gene: TRBV7-9
d_gene: .
CDR3aa: CASSLGEEYSPLHF
CDR3nt: TGTGCCAGCAGCCTCGGGGAAGAGTATTCACCCCTCCACTTT

j_gene: TRBJ2-1
abundance: once
v_gene: TRBV7-6
d_gene: .
CDR3aa: CASSQDRTAYNEQFF
CDR3nt: TGTGCCAGCAGCCAAGACCGGACCGCCTACAATGAGCAGTTCTTC

j_gene: TRBJ2-7
abundance: .
v_gene: TRBV18
d_gene: TRBD1
CDR3aa: CASSPIGTGGIYEQYF
CDR3nt: TGTGCCAGCTCACCGATTGGGACAGGGGGCATCTACGAGCAGTACTTC

j_gene: TRBJ1-1
abundance: .
v_gene: TRBV7-9
d_gene: .
CDR3aa: CASSLDGATDEAFF
CDR3nt: TGTGCCAGCAGCTTAGACGGAGCAACGGATGAAGCTTTCTTT

j_gene: TRBJ2-7
abundance: .
v_gene: TRBV29-1
d_gene: TRBD2
CDR3aa: CSVEGYSGGTYEQYF
CDR3nt: TGCAGCGTTGAAGGTTACAGCGGGGGAACCTACGAGCAGTACTTC

j_gene: TRBJ1-1
abundance: once
v_gene: TRBV6-6
d_gene: .
CDR3aa: CASSLLRGGNTEAFF
CDR3nt: TGTGCCAGCAGCCTTCTACGGGGGGGGAACACTGAAGCTTTCTTT

j_gene: TRBJ1-2
abundance: .
v_gene: TRBV7-9
d_gene: TRBD1
CDR3aa: CASSEPGQIINYGYTF
CDR3nt: TGTGCCAGCAGCGAACCGGGACAGATTATAAACTATGGCTACACCTTC

j_gene: TRBJ2-1
abundance: .
v_gene: TRBV4-1
d_gene: .
CDR3aa: CASSQDAQGAAYNEQFF
CDR3nt: TGCGCCAGCAGCCAAGACGCTCAGGGAGCAGCCTACAATGAGCAGTTCTTC

j_gene: TRBJ2-1
abundance: .
v_gene: TRBV7-9
d_gene: .
CDR3aa: CASSLEGGTNYNEQFF
CDR3nt: TGTGCCAGCAGCTTAGAAGGCGGGACCAATTACAATGAGCAGTTCTTC

j_gene: TRBJ2-7
abundance: .
v_gene: TRBV4-3
d_gene: .
CDR3aa: CASSQGTEAYEQYF
CDR3nt: TGCGCCAGCAGCCAGGGGACGGAAGCCTACGAGCAGTACTTC

j_gene: TRBJ1-5
abundance: .
v_gene: TRBV5-8
d_gene: .
CDR3aa: CASSLAEPQHF
CDR3nt: TGTGCCAGCAGCTTGGCCGAGCCCCAGCATTTT

j_gene: TRBJ2-2
abundance: once
v_gene: TRBV7-9
d_gene: TRBD1
CDR3aa: CASPLDRGATGELFF
CDR3nt: TGTGCCAGCCCCTTGGACAGGGGGGCCACCGGGGAGCTGTTTTTT

j_gene: TRBJ2-7
abundance: .
v_gene: TRBV4-1
d_gene: .
CDR3aa: CASSQAGYEQYF
CDR3nt: TGCGCCAGCAGCCAGGCAGGCTACGAGCAGTACTTC

j_gene: TRBJ1-2
abundance: .
v_gene: TRBV4-1
d_gene: .
CDR3aa: CASSQIRDFLNGYTF
CDR3nt: TGCGCCAGCAGCCAAATAAGGGATTTTTTGAATGGCTACACCTTC

j_gene: TRBJ1-1
abundance: .
v_gene: TRBV29-1
d_gene: .
CDR3aa: CSVEEGFGTEAFF
CDR3nt: TGCAGCGTTGAAGAGGGTTTCGGAACTGAAGCTTTCTTT

j_gene: TRBJ2-5
abundance: .
v_gene: TRBV4-2
d_gene: .
CDR3aa: CASSQDSFLSETQYF
CDR3nt: TGTGCCAGCAGCCAAGATTCCTTCCTGTCAGAGACCCAGTACTTC

j_gene: TRBJ2-3
abundance: .
v_gene: TRBV4-3
d_gene: .
CDR3aa: CASSQEAASSTDTQYF
CDR3nt: TGCGCCAGCAGCCAAGAAGCAGCCTCGAGCACAGATACGCAGTATTTT

j_gene: TRBJ2-7
abundance: .
v_gene: TRBV11-2
d_gene: .
CDR3aa: CASSLHRGEGYEQYF
CDR3nt: TGTGCCAGCAGCTTACATAGGGGGGAGGGCTACGAGCAGTACTTC

j_gene: TRBJ2-1
abundance: .
v_gene: TRBV19
d_gene: TRBD2
CDR3aa: CASSDRTSGGPRVREQFF
CDR3nt: TGTGCCAGTAGTGATCGGACTAGCGGGGGCCCGAGGGTGAGGGAGCAGTTCTTC

j_gene: TRBJ1-3
abundance: .
v_gene: TRBV7-9
d_gene: .
CDR3aa: CASSTPFTGNTIYF
CDR3nt: TGTGCCAGCAGTACACCCTTCACTGGAAACACCATATATTTT

j_gene: TRBJ2-7
abundance: .
v_gene: TRBV4-1
d_gene: TRBD1
CDR3aa: CASSHPGQGSSYEQYF
CDR3nt: TGCGCCAGCAGCCACCCCGGACAGGGGTCGTCCTACGAGCAGTACTTC

j_gene: TRBJ2-7
abundance: few
v_gene: TRBV30
d_gene: .
CDR3aa: CAWRVDPAAYEQYF
CDR3nt: TGTGCCTGGAGAGTGGACCCGGCGGCCTACGAGCAGTACTTC

j_gene: TRBJ2-2
abundance: .
v_gene: TRBV5-4
d_gene: .
CDR3aa: CASSFWGHTGELFF
CDR3nt: TGTGCCAGCAGCTTTTGGGGGCACACCGGGGAGCTGTTTTTT

j_gene: TRBJ1-1
abundance: .
v_gene: TRBV7-9
d_gene: .
CDR3aa: CASSLSVGGNTEAFF
CDR3nt: TGTGCCAGCAGCTTATCAGTAGGGGGGAACACTGAAGCTTTCTTT

j_gene: TRBJ2-4
abundance: .
v_gene: TRBV2
d_gene: TRBD2
CDR3aa: CASSEAGLAVAKNIQYF
CDR3nt: TGTGCCAGCAGTGAAGCGGGACTAGCGGTAGCCAAAAACATTCAGTACTTC

j_gene: TRBJ1-1
abundance: .
v_gene: TRBV29-1
d_gene: .
CDR3aa: CSVVREELGTEAFF
CDR3nt: TGCAGCGTTGTAAGAGAGGAGCTGGGGACTGAAGCTTTCTTT

j_gene: TRBJ2-7
abundance: .
v_gene: TRBV7-6
d_gene: .
CDR3aa: CASSPGTPSGEQYF
CDR3nt: TGTGCCAGCAGCCCCGGGACGCCCTCGGGAGAGCAGTACTTC

j_gene: TRBJ2-1
abundance: .
v_gene: TRBV4-2
d_gene: TRBD2
CDR3aa: CASSQDGLGLAGYEQFF
CDR3nt: TGTGCCAGCAGCCAAGATGGATTGGGACTAGCGGGATATGAGCAGTTCTTC

j_gene: TRBJ1-2
abundance: .
v_gene: TRBV29-1
d_gene: .
CDR3aa: CSVEGTLPDSLNYGYTF
CDR3nt: TGCAGCGTTGAAGGGACCCTTCCCGACAGCCTTAACTATGGCTACACCTTC

j_gene: TRBJ1-2
abundance: .
v_gene: TRBV7-9
d_gene: .
CDR3aa: CASTDIPTYGYTF
CDR3nt: TGTGCCAGCACCGACATTCCTACATATGGCTACACCTTC

j_gene: TRBJ1-6
abundance: once
v_gene: TRBV6-1
d_gene: .
CDR3aa: CASSEGPGYNSPLHF
CDR3nt: TGTGCCAGCAGTGAAGGCCCAGGTTATAATTCACCCCTCCACTTT

j_gene: TRBJ1-2
abundance: few
v_gene: TRBV13
d_gene: .
CDR3aa: CASSLGGGGYTF
CDR3nt: TGTGCCAGCAGCTTAGGCGGTGGTGGCTACACCTTC

j_gene: TRBJ2-7
abundance: .
v_gene: TRBV29-1
d_gene: .
CDR3aa: CSVITSYEQYF
CDR3nt: TGCAGCGTTATCACGTCCTACGAGCAGTACTTC

j_gene: TRBJ2-5
abundance: .
v_gene: TRBV19
d_gene: TRBD1
CDR3aa: CASREGALQYF
CDR3nt: TGTGCCAGTAGAGAGGGGGCATTGCAGTACTTC

j_gene: TRBJ2-4
abundance: .
v_gene: TRBV15
d_gene: TRBD1
CDR3aa: CATSDLSDRARAIQYF
CDR3nt: TGTGCCACCAGCGATCTTAGCGACAGGGCGAGAGCCATTCAGTACTTC

j_gene: TRBJ1-1
abundance: .
v_gene: TRBV7-8
d_gene: .
CDR3aa: CASSFYYRDSYTEAFF
CDR3nt: TGTGCCAGCAGCTTCTACTACCGGGATTCCTACACTGAAGCTTTCTTT

j_gene: TRBJ2-1
abundance: .
v_gene: TRBV29-1
d_gene: TRBD2
CDR3aa: CSVEASGGAWEQFF
CDR3nt: TGCAGCGTTGAAGCCAGCGGGGGGGCCTGGGAGCAGTTCTTC

j_gene: TRBJ2-3
abundance: .
v_gene: TRBV7-9
d_gene: .
CDR3aa: CASSLGVFLTF
CDR3nt: TGTGCCAGCAGCTTAGGAGTCTTCTTAACGTTT

j_gene: TRBJ2-3
abundance: .
v_gene: TRBV23-1
d_gene: TRBD1
CDR3aa: CASSQPDRGGTDTQYF
CDR3nt: TGCGCCAGCAGTCAACCGGACAGGGGGGGGACAGATACGCAGTATTTT

j_gene: TRBJ2-1
abundance: once
v_gene: TRBV4-3
d_gene: .
CDR3aa: CASSQVNTAPYEQFF
CDR3nt: TGCGCCAGCAGCCAAGTGAACACAGCCCCCTATGAGCAGTTCTTC

j_gene: TRBJ1-2
abundance: .
v_gene: TRBV4-1
d_gene: .
CDR3aa: CASSQAAGTAYGYTF
CDR3nt: TGCGCCAGCAGCCAAGCCGCCGGGACGGCATATGGCTACACCTTC

j_gene: TRBJ2-7
abundance: few
v_gene: TRBV7-6
d_gene: .
CDR3aa: CASSTPGAYEQYF
CDR3nt: TGTGCCAGCAGCACCCCAGGGGCCTACGAGCAGTACTTC

j_gene: TRBJ1-4
abundance: .
v_gene: TRBV4-3
d_gene: .
CDR3aa: CASSPGPNEKLFF
CDR3nt: TGCGCCAGCAGCCCCGGTCCTAATGAAAAACTGTTTTTT

j_gene: TRBJ2-1
abundance: .
v_gene: TRBV5-6
d_gene: TRBD2
CDR3aa: CASSLTGGEYNEQFF
CDR3nt: TGTGCCAGCAGCTTAACTGGGGGGGAATACAATGAGCAGTTCTTC